The 10 T cell receptor beta chains below were found in one sample sequenced in a study of blood T cell repertoires in COVID-19. The protocol was immunoSEQ multiplex PCR, while the TCRdb copy is restricted to in-frame clones and leaves out a portion. The repertoire consists of about 180,000 clones, with roughly 84% occurring once and the leading ten covering about 16%. The sequencing input was PBMCs or T cells enriched from blood (not recorded which). The receptors come from a man aged 45-65 years who had recovered from COVID-19.

The chain joins TRBV4-2 to TRBJ2-7; 9 nucleotides line up with TRBD1. CDR3 length: 14 amino acids. Germline CDR1 is LGHNA and CDR2 is YNFKEQ. J lost 5 bases, V lost 4 bases, and 6 bases had no gene match. CDR3 in amino acids: CASSRGTGYDEQYF. The CDR3 DNA reads TGTGCCAGCAGCCGTGGGACAGGGTACGACGAGCAGTACTTC.

This chain connects TRBV6-1 to TRBJ1-1, with unresolved D. The ends were cut back, 2 bases at V and 6 bases at J, with 13 bases in the middle. Germline CDR1 MNHNS, CDR2 SASEGT. The CDR3 runs 14 residues. DNA for the CDR3: TGTGCCAGCAGTGAACTAGTGACGGACTCTGAAGCTTTCTTT. Translation gives CASSELVTDSEAFF.

This clone turned up a few times. The J gene is TRBJ2-1, the V gene TRBV4-2, with D possibly matching TRBD2 (7 bases). V gave up 3 bases and J gave up 4 bases, with 16 bases separating them. The CDR3 loop spans 16 amino acids. CDR1 is LGHNA, CDR2 YNFKEQ, per germline. The CDR3 DNA reads TGTGCCAGCAGCCAGACTTTGGCGGGGGCTTACAATGAGCAGTTCTTC. Its protein product is CASSQTLAGAYNEQFF.

The gene calls are TRBV7-3 and TRBJ2-5, with D maybe TRBD1 (6 bases). V lost 4 bases and J 7 bases, leaving 16 bases between the germline ends. The germline CDR1 and CDR2 sequences are SGHTA and FQGTGA. CDR3 length: 14 amino acids. DNA for the CDR3: TGTGCCAGCAGCTCAGGACAGCAGGTTGGGACCCAGTACTTC. Translated: CASSSGQQVGTQYF.

The V call is TRBV7-6, the J call TRBJ1-5; 7 nucleotides match TRBD1. This CDR3 is built from 17 residues. After removal of 0 bases from V and 6 bases from J, the junction contained 11 bases not matched to a gene. Germline V gene sequence: CDR1 SGHVS, CDR2 FNYEAQ. CDR3 amino acids: CASSLAEYTTGPQPQHF. For the CDR3, the DNA is TGTGCCAGCAGCTTAGCGGAGTATACGACAGGGCCTCAGCCCCAGCATTTT.

The rearrangement joins TRBV6-5 to TRBJ1-2, with TRBD1 matching 9 bases. The trim removed 6 bases at V and 3 bases at J, leaving 5 bases unmatched. The CDR3 runs 14 residues. Germline CDR1 reads MNHEY; CDR2 reads SVGAGI. The CDR3 nucleotides are TGTGCCAGCAGCCATCGGACAGGGGACTATGGCTACACCTTC. It is translated as CASSHRTGDYGYTF.

This rearrangement joins TRBV12-3 or TRBV12-4 to TRBJ2-4; tentative D call: TRBD1 (6 bases). The CDR3 covers 13 residues. The V end was cut by 5 bases, the J end by 5 bases, with 10 bases between. The CDR3 sequence: CASSPAGENIQYF. The CDR3 region has the DNA TGTGCCAGCAGTCCTGCAGGGGAAAACATTCAGTACTTC.

The rearrangement links TRBV5-1 to TRBJ2-3, with 12 bases that match TRBD2. The germline gives CDR1 SGHRS, CDR2 YFSETQ. The CDR3 is 18 amino acids. V was pared by 6 bases and J by 0 bases, with 11 bases of the junction left unmatched. As DNA, the CDR3 is TGCGCCAGCAACTACCCTAGCGGGGGGGTCTTTAGCACAGATACGCAGTATTTT. This translates into CASNYPSGGVFSTDTQYF.

The chain is built from TRBV6-5 and TRBJ1-1, with 9 bases aligning to TRBD1. V trimming: 2 bases; J trimming: 6 bases; junction bases outside the gene matches: 7. Germline V gene data show CDR1 as MNHEY and CDR2 as SVGAGI. The length of the CDR3 is 15 residues. The DNA for the CDR3 is TGTGCCAGCAGTTACGGACAGGGGAGGGCCTCTGAAGCTTTCTTT. Amino acid sequence: CASSYGQGRASEAFF.

V is TRBV5-1 and J is TRBJ2-1, with 9 bases fitting TRBD2. The germline gives CDR1 SGHRS, CDR2 YFSETQ. The V gene end was trimmed by 4 bases and the J gene end by 3 bases; junction bases not matched to a gene: 5. The CDR3 is 15 residues long. CDR3 loop: CASSPSGNDYNEQFF. CDR3 coding DNA: TGCGCCAGCAGCCCTAGCGGGAACGACTACAATGAGCAGTTCTTC.